The 15 T cell receptor beta chains below all came from one sample that was sequenced in a study of cytomegalovirus exposure and HLA in healthy donors. The PCR employed 60 Vbeta primers together with 13 Jbeta primers. TCRdb's copy holds only in-frame clones and misses some; the assay was immunoSEQ multiplex PCR. This sample's table reports around 65,000 clones. The specimen sequenced was PBMCs. Receptors were obtained from a man aged 30-40 years in good health and CMV-seropositive.

The chain links TRBV29-1 to TRBJ2-5, with TRBD2 matching 8 bases. The CDR3 is 12 residues long. The V gene's germline CDR1 is SQVTM and CDR2 ANQGSEA. Trimming removed 6 bases from V and 4 bases from J; junction bases left unmatched: 4. CDR3: CSVATSGETQYF. CDR3 in DNA: TGCAGCGTAGCCACTAGCGGAGAGACCCAGTACTTC.

The rearrangement joins TRBV30 to TRBJ1-6; 8 nucleotides agree with TRBD1. J gave up 0 bases and V 0 bases, and 10 bases lay outside the gene matches. The CDR3 extends over 19 amino acids. Per the germline V gene, CDR1 is GTSNPN and CDR2 is SVGIG (reference sequence). The CDR3 loop is CAWSVQRTGPSSYNSPLHF. CDR3 coding DNA: TGTGCCTGGAGTGTACAGAGGACAGGGCCGAGCTCCTATAATTCACCCCTCCACTTT.

V and J are TRBV13 and TRBJ1-2; 8 nucleotides agree with TRBD1. The CDR3 totals 14 residues. Trimming took 5 bases from V and 4 from J; bases not matched to a gene: 6. The germline V gene has CDR1 PRHDT and CDR2 FYEKMQ (reference sequence). In DNA form, the CDR3 reads TGTGCCAGCAGCATCCGGACAGGGATCTATGGCTACACCTTC. It codes for CASSIRTGIYGYTF.

Note on this clone: At one of its ends the junction is not consistent with the germline gene, which may arise from a read error. V and J are TRBV7-9 and TRBJ2-3, with D perhaps matching TRBD2 (7 bases). Germline-derived CDR1 and CDR2 are SEHNR and FQNEAQ (reference sequence). The CDR3 is made up of 15 amino acids. CDR3 sequence reads: CASSLVARGGDKQYF. The CDR3 bases are TGTGCCAGCAGCTTAGTGGCAAGGGGGGGAGATAAGCAGTATTTT.

The V call is TRBV10-3, the J call TRBJ2-3; 10 bases agree with TRBD2. This CDR3 comprises 19 residues. The V segment lost 2 bases and the J segment 4 bases; nucleotides outside the gene matches: 15. Germline CDR1 reads ENHRY; CDR2 reads SYGVKD. The CDR3 sequence: CAISERSSGGGGSADTQYF. DNA for the CDR3: TGTGCCATCAGTGAGCGCTCTAGCGGGGGCGGGGGGTCGGCAGATACGCAGTATTTT.

The V call is TRBV10-3, the J call TRBJ1-1; 11 bases are shared with TRBD1. V lost 4 bases, J lost 6 bases, and 4 bases stayed unmatched. This CDR3 is built from 14 residues. Germline CDR1 and CDR2: ENHRY and SYGVKD. The CDR3 sequence is CAISGTGGVAEAFF. The CDR3 region has the DNA TGTGCCATCAGTGGGACAGGGGGCGTCGCTGAAGCTTTCTTT.

This chain uses TRBV30 with TRBJ1-4; no clear D gene. V dropped 3 bases and J dropped 0 bases, with 14 bases sitting between them. The V gene's germline CDR1 is GTSNPN and CDR2 SVGIG (reference sequence). This CDR3 comprises 16 residues. CDR3 loop: CAWRKTYTATNEKLFF. Here the CDR3 DNA reads TGTGCCTGGAGGAAGACTTACACCGCAACTAATGAAAAACTGTTTTTT.

The chain couples TRBV14 to TRBJ2-3, with D tentatively TRBD1 (5 bases). The CDR3 runs to 14 residues. The germline V gene has CDR1 SGHDN and CDR2 FVKESK. V lost 2 bases, J lost 1 base, and 7 bases lay in between. The CDR3 is CASSQQGGTDTQYF. CDR3 bases: TGTGCCAGCAGCCAACAGGGCGGCACAGATACGCAGTATTTT.

The rearrangement joins TRBV30 to TRBJ2-7; 9 bases are a match to TRBD1. The CDR3 loop spans 13 amino acids. Germline loops: CDR1 GTSNPN, CDR2 SVGIG (reference sequence). V lost 5 bases to trimming and J lost 4 bases; unmatched junction nucleotides: 6. The CDR3 spells CAWEQGAGYEQYF. The CDR3 region has the DNA TGTGCCTGGGAACAGGGGGCAGGGTACGAGCAGTACTTC.

This chain uses TRBV6-1 with TRBJ1-2, with 7 bases fitting TRBD1. Germline V gene sequence: CDR1 MNHNS, CDR2 SASEGT. The CDR3 is 13 residues long. Trimming cost V 6 bases and J 4 bases; bases outside gene matches: 5. The CDR3 DNA is TGTGCCAGCAGAACAGGGGTGGGCTATGGCTACACCTTC. Its protein product is CASRTGVGYGYTF.

This chain connects TRBV7-3 to TRBJ2-3; weak D call: TRBD1 (6 bases). Germline assignment: CDR1 SGHTA and CDR2 FQGTGA. The CDR3 consists of 14 residues. The V end was cut by 5 bases, the J end by 10 bases, with 19 bases between. CDR3 loop: CASSPAKGAGAQYF. DNA for the CDR3: TGTGCCAGCAGCCCCGCAAAAGGGGCAGGGGCGCAGTATTTT.

The chain employs TRBV4-1 and TRBJ1-1; 7 nucleotides match TRBD1. Germline CDR1 and CDR2: MGHRA and YSYEKL. CDR3 length: 19 amino acids. Losses at the gene ends were 1 base for V and 0 bases for J; bases not matched to a gene: 14. CDR3 coding DNA: TGCGCCAGCAGCCAAGTCGGATACAGGGGCGCAGGAATGAACACTGAAGCTTTCTTT. As protein: CASSQVGYRGAGMNTEAFF.

V and J are TRBV28 and TRBJ2-4; 16 nucleotides align to TRBD2. V lost 5 bases to trimming and J lost 0 bases; unmatched junction nucleotides: 10. The germline gives CDR1 MDHEN, CDR2 SYDVKM. The CDR3 totals 20 residues. The CDR3 DNA is TGTGCCAGCAGTCATCCGGGACTAGCGGGGGGGCAGAAAGCCAAAAACATTCAGTACTTC. This encodes CASSHPGLAGGQKAKNIQYF.

The chain carries TRBV7-9 and TRBJ2-2, with D possibly matching TRBD2 (5 bases). The V end was cut by 5 bases, the J end by 7 bases, with 14 bases between. Germline V CDR1 and CDR2: SEHNR, FQNEAQ (reference sequence). This CDR3 is 14 amino acids long. CDR3 loop: CASSIASRGGELFF. CDR3 DNA sequence: TGTGCCAGCAGCATCGCTAGCCGCGGCGGGGAGCTGTTTTTT. Combining the CDR3 with reference TRBV7-9 and TRBJ2-2 gives the whole variable domain DTGVSQNPRHKITKRGQNVTFRCDPISEHNRLYWYRQTLGQGPEFLTYFQNEAQLEKSRLLSDRFSAERPKGSFSTLEIQRTEQGDSAMYLCASSIASRGGELFFGEGSRLTVL.

The chain uses TRBV19 and TRBJ2-7, with a weak D call TRBD1 (6 bases). V lost 5 bases to trimming and J lost 5 bases, with 13 bases between them. CDR1 is LNHDA and CDR2 is SQIVND in the germline V gene (reference sequence). The CDR3 contains 13 residues. The CDR3 reads CASSPRGLDEQYF. CDR3 coding DNA: TGTGCCAGTAGTCCGAGGGGGTTGGACGAGCAGTACTTC.